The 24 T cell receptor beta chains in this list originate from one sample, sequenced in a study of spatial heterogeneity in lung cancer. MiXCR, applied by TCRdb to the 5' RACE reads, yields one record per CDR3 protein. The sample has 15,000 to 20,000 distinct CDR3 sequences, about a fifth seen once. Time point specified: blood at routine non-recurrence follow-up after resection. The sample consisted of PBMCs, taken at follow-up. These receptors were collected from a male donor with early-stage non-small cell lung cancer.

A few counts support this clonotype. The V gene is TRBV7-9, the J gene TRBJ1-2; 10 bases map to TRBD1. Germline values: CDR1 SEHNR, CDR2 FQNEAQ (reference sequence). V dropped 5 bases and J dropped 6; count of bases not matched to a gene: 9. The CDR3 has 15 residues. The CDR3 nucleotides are TGTGCCAGCAGCCGACTCTTGACAGGGGGCGATGGCTACACCTTC. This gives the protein CASSRLLTGGDGYTF.

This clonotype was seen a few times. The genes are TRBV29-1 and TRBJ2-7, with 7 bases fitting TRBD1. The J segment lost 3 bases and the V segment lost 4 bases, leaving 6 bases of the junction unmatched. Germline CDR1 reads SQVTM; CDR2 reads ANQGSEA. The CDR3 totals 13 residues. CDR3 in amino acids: CSVVAGGGYEQYF. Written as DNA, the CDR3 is TGCAGCGTTGTGGCAGGGGGTGGCTACGAGCAGTACTTC.

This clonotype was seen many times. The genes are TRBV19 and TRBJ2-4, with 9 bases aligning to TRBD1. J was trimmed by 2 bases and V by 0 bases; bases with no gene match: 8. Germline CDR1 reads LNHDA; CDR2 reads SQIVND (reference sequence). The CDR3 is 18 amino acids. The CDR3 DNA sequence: TGTGCCAGTAGTATAGAGGTCCCGGGACAGGGATCCAAAAACATTCAGTACTTC. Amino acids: CASSIEVPGQGSKNIQYF. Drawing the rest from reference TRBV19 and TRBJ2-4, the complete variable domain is DGGITQSPKYLFRKEGQNVTLSCEQNLNHDAMYWYRQDPGQGLRLIYYSQIVNDFQKGDIAEGYSVSREKKESFPLTVTSAQKNPTAFYLCASSIEVPGQGSKNIQYFGAGTRLSVL.

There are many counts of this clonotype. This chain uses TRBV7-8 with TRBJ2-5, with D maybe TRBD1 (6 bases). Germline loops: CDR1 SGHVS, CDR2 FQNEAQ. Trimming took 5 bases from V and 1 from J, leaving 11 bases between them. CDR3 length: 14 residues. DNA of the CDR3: TGTGCCAGCAGCCCCGGGACAACCCAAGAGACCCAGTACTTC. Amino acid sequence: CASSPGTTQETQYF. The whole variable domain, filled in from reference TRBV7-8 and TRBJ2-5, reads GAGVSQSPRYKVAKRGQDVALRCDPISGHVSLFWYQQALGQGPEFLTYFQNEAQLDKSGLPSDRFFAERPEGSVSTLKIQRTQQEDSAVYLCASSPGTTQETQYFGPGTRLLVL.

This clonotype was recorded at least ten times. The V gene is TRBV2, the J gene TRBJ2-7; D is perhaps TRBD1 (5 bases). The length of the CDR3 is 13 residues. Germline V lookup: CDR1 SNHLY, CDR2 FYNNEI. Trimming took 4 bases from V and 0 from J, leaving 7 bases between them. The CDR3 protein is CASSVDNSYEQYF. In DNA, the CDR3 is TGTGCCAGCAGTGTGGACAACTCCTACGAGCAGTACTTC.

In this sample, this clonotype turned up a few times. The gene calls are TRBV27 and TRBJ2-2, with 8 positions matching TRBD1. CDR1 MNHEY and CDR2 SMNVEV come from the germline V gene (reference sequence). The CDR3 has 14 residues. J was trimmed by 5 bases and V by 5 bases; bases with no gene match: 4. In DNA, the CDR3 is TGTGCCAGCAGTGGACAGGGCAATACCGGGGAGCTGTTTTTT. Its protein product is CASSGQGNTGELFF.

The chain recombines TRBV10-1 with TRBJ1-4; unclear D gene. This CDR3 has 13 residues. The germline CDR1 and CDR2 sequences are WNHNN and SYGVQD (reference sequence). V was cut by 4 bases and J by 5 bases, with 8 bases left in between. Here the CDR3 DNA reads TGCGCCAGCAGTGCACAGCAGAATGAAAAACTGTTTTTT. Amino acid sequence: CASSAQQNEKLFF.

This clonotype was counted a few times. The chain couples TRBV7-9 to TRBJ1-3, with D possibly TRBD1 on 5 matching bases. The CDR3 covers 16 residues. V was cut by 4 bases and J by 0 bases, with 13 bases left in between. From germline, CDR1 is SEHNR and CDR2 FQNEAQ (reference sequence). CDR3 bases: TGTGCCAGCAGCTCACGGGACCCGCGCTCTGGAAACACCATATATTTT. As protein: CASSSRDPRSGNTIYF.

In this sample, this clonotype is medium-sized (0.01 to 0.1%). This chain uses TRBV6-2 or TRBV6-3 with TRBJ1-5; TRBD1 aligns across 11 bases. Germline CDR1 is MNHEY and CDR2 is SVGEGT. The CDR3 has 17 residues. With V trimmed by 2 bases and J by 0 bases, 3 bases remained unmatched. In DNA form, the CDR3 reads TGTGCCAGCAGTTACGGGACAGGGGGTTATAGCAATCAGCCCCAGCATTTT. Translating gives CASSYGTGGYSNQPQHF.

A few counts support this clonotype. Here the CDR3 DNA reads TGTGCCAGCAGTTACGACATGAACTATGGCTACACCTTC. Translated, it gives CASSYDMNYGYTF. The genes are TRBV6-6 and TRBJ1-2; D call uncertain. This CDR3 is built from 13 residues. V was cut by 2 bases and J by 2 bases, with 6 bases left in between. Germline CDR1 is MNHNY and CDR2 is SVGAGI (reference sequence).

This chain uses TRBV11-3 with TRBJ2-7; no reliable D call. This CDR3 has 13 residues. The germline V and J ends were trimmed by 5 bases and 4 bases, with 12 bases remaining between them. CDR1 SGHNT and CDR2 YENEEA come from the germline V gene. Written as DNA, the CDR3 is TGTGCCAGCAGCCCCAGTATCGCGTACGAGCAGTACTTC. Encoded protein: CASSPSIAYEQYF. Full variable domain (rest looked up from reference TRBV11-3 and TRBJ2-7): EAGVVQSPRYKIIEKKQPVAFWCNPISGHNTLYWYLQNLGQGPELLIRYENEEAVDDSQLPKDRFSAERLKGVDSTLKIQPAELGDSAVYLCASSPSIAYEQYFGPGTRLTVT.

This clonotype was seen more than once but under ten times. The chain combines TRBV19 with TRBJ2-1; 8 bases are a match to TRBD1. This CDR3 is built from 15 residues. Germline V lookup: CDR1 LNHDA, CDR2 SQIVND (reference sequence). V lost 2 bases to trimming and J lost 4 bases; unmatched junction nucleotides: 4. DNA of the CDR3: TGTGCCAGTAGTATAACGGGGACAGGATACAATGAGCAGTTCTTC. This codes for CASSITGTGYNEQFF.

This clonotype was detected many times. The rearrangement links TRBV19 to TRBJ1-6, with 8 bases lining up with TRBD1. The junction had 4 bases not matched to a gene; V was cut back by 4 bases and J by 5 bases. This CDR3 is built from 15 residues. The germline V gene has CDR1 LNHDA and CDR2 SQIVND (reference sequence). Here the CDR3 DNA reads TGTGCCAGTAGTACGGACAGGGCTAATAATTCACCCCTCCACTTT. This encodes CASSTDRANNSPLHF.

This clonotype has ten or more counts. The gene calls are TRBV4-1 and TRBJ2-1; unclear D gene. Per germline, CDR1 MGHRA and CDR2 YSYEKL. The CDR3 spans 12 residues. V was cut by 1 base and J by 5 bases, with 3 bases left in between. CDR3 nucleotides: TGCGCCAGCAGCCAAGGCGACAATGAGCAGTTCTTC. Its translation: CASSQGDNEQFF.

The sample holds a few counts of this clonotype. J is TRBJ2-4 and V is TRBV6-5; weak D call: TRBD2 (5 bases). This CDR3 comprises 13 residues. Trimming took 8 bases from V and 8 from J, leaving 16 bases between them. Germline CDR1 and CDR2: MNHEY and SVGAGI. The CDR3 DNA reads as TGTGCCAGCTCCCAGGTTCGGGGAGACATTCAGTACTTC. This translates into CASSQVRGDIQYF.

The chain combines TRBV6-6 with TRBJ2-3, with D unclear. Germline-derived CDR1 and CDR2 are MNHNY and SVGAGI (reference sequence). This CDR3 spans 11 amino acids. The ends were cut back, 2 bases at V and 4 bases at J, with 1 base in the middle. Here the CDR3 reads CASSYADTQYF. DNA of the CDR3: TGTGCCAGCAGTTACGCAGATACGCAGTATTTT.

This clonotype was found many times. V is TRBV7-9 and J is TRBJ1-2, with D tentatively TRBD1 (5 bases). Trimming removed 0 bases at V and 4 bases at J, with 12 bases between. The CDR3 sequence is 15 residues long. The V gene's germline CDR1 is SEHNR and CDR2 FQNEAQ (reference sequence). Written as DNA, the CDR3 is TGTGCCAGCAGCTTAGCGGGAAGGGGCGTCTATGGCTACACCTTC. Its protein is CASSLAGRGVYGYTF.

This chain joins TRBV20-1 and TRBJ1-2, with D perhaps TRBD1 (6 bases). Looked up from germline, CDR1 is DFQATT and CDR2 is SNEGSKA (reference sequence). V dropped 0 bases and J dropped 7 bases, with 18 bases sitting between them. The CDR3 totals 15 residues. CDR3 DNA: TGCAGTGCTAGAGACCCCCCCAGGGGTTACTGTGGCTACACCTTC. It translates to CSARDPPRGYCGYTF.

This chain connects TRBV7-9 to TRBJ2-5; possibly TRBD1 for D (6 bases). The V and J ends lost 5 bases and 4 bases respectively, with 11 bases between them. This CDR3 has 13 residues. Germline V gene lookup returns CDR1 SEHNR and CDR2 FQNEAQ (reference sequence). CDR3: CASSPQGRETQYF. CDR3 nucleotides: TGTGCCAGCAGCCCACAGGGTCGAGAGACCCAGTACTTC.

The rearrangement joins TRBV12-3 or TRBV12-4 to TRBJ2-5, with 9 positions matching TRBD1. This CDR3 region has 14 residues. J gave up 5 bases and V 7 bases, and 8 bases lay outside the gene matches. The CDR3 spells CASTLTGGRETQYF. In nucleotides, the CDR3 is TGTGCCAGCACCCTTACAGGGGGCCGGGAGACCCAGTACTTC.

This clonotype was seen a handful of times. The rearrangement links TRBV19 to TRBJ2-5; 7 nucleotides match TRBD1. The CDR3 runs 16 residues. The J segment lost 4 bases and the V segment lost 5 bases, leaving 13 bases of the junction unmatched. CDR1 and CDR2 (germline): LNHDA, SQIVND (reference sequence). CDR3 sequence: CASSSARRQGSETQYF. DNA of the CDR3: TGTGCCAGTAGTTCAGCTCGACGACAGGGTTCAGAGACCCAGTACTTC.

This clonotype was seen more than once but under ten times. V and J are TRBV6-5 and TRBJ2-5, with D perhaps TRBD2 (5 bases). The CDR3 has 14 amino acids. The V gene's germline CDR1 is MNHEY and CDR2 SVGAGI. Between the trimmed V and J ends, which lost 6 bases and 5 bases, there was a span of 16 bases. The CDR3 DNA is TGTGCCAGCAGACCCGCGGGCCCGGGGGAGACCCAGTACTTC. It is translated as CASRPAGPGETQYF.

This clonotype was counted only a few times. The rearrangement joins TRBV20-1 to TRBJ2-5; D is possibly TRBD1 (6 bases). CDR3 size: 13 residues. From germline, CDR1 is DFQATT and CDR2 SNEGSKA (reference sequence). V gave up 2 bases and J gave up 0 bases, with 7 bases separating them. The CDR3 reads CSARRQDQETQYF. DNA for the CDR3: TGCAGTGCTAGACGACAGGACCAAGAGACCCAGTACTTC.

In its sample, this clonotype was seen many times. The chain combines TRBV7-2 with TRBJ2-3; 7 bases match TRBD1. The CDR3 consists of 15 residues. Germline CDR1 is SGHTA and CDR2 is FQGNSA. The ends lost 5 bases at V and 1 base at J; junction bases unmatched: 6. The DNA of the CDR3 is TGTGCCAGCAGCAAAAATGGACAGGGCACAGATACGCAGTATTTT. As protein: CASSKNGQGTDTQYF.